The 10 T cell receptor beta chains below were found in one sample sequenced in a study of T cells in Graves' hyperthyroidism and ophthalmopathy. Amplification of TCR beta CDR3 regions used RNA as the template. In the first-round RT-PCR of the TCR CDR3, the HTBI primer set was used. TCRdb fed the multiplex PCR reads into MiXCR, producing one record per CDR3 protein. The sample lists about 690,000 distinct CDR3 sequences, 17% occurring once. Material: blood. These receptors were obtained from a man aged 45 to 65 with Graves' hyperthyroidism.

The chain couples TRBV28 to TRBJ2-3; 10 bases align to TRBD2. From germline, CDR1 is MDHEN and CDR2 SYDVKM. With 5 bases clipped from V and 0 bases from J, the junction kept 11 bases outside the gene matches. The CDR3 has 18 amino acids. Written as DNA, the CDR3 is TGTGCCAGCAGTACCATAGCGGGAGGATACACTAGCACAGATACGCAGTATTTT. Amino acids: CASSTIAGGYTSTDTQYF. The whole variable domain, remainder taken from reference TRBV28 and TRBJ2-3, is DVKVTQSSRYLVKRTGEKVFLECVQDMDHENMFWYRQDPGLGLRLIYFSYDVKMKEKGDIPEGYSVSREKKERFSLILESASTNQTSMYLCASSTIAGGYTSTDTQYFGPGTRLTVL.

This clonotype was recorded many times. The rearrangement links TRBV6-1 to TRBJ2-7; 9 bases match TRBD1. J was trimmed by 3 bases and V by 6 bases; bases with no gene match: 12. The CDR3 consists of 16 residues. Germline-derived CDR1 and CDR2 are MNHNS and SASEGT. CDR3 bases: TGTGCCAGCAGCTCCGTCCCGGGACAGGGCAACTACGAGCAGTACTTC. Translated, it gives CASSSVPGQGNYEQYF.

The rearrangement links TRBV10-3 to TRBJ2-2; weak D call: TRBD2 (6 bases). Trimming stripped 4 bases from V and 1 base from J, with 13 bases between. CDR3 length equals 16 residues. Per the germline V gene, CDR1 is ENHRY and CDR2 is SYGVKD. The CDR3 reads CAISGLAAMNTGELFF. The CDR3 DNA sequence: TGTGCCATCAGTGGATTAGCGGCAATGAACACCGGGGAGCTGTTTTTT.

The DNA for the CDR3 is TGCGCCAGCAGCTTGTGGCCAGGGGGCGAATCTGGGGCCAACGTCCTGACTTTC. Residues: CASSLWPGGESGANVLTF. The chain links TRBV5-1 to TRBJ2-6, with 8 bases lining up with TRBD1. Trimming at V came to 1 base and at J to 1 base, leaving 7 bases not matched to a gene. There are 18 residues in the CDR3. Germline V CDR1 and CDR2: SGHRS, YFSETQ.

The chain couples TRBV6-1 to TRBJ1-2; D remains unclear. Trimming removed 4 bases from V and 5 bases from J, with 29 bases in between. From germline, CDR1 is MNHNS and CDR2 SASEGT. This CDR3 comprises 19 residues. In DNA form, the CDR3 reads TGTGCCAGCAGTGGCATCGACCTCCTAAACTTCAACCTCTTTTATGGCTACACCTTC. Its protein is CASSGIDLLNFNLFYGYTF.

Ten or more counts support this clonotype. The V call is TRBV27, the J call TRBJ2-3; 12 nucleotides align to TRBD1. This CDR3 contains 16 residues. V lost 4 bases and J lost 6; bases outside the gene matches: 8. The germline CDR1 and CDR2 sequences are MNHEY and SMNVEV (reference sequence). The CDR3 loop reads CASSSLPGQGADTQYF. The DNA for the CDR3 is TGTGCCAGCAGTTCCCTCCCGGGACAGGGGGCGGATACGCAGTATTTT.

V and J are TRBV5-1 and TRBJ2-5; D is unclear. There are 15 residues in the CDR3. Germline values: CDR1 SGHRS, CDR2 YFSETQ. V lost 0 bases to trimming and J lost 3 bases, with 12 bases between them. The CDR3 nucleotides read TGCGCCAGCAGCTTGGGCCCCGCGAGAGAAGAGACCCAGTACTTC. Its translation is CASSLGPAREETQYF. Using reference TRBV5-1 and TRBJ2-5 for the parts outside the CDR3, the full variable domain is KAGVTQTPRYLIKTRGQQVTLSCSPISGHRSVSWYQQTPGQGLQFLFEYFSETQRNKGNFPGRFSGRQFSNSRSEMNVSTLELGDSALYLCASSLGPAREETQYFGPGTRLLVL.

This clonotype showed up many times. The V call is TRBV12-3 or TRBV12-4, the J call TRBJ2-1; TRBD1 matches at 10 bases. This CDR3 spans 14 amino acids. J lost 5 bases, V lost 3 bases, and 1 base had no gene match. The chain's CDR3 is CASSLGTGDNEQFF. CDR3 bases: TGTGCCAGCAGTTTGGGGACAGGGGACAATGAGCAGTTCTTC.

In its sample, this clonotype was seen a few times. In DNA, the CDR3 is TGTGCCAGCAGCCCACCGACCCTCGGTCCGGAGTTTGAGAATGAGCAGTTCTTC. Residues: CASSPPTLGPEFENEQFF. The rearrangement uses TRBV7-3 and TRBJ2-1, with D uncertain. This CDR3 contains 18 residues. Trimming pared 5 bases from V and 7 bases from J, leaving 27 bases between. CDR1 SGHTA and CDR2 FQGTGA come from the germline V gene.

Only a few counts were recorded for this clonotype. Written as DNA, the CDR3 is TGTGCCAGCAGCGTGGGGCGAGGGAGCTCCTACAATGAGCAGTTCTTC. Translation gives CASSVGRGSSYNEQFF. This sequence joins TRBV9 and TRBJ2-1; D could derive from TRBD1 or TRBD2 (5 bases each). CDR3 length: 16 amino acids. V was cut by 2 bases and J by 0 bases, with 12 bases left in between. The germline CDR1 and CDR2 sequences are SGDLS and YYNGEE.